What follows are 12 T cell receptor beta chains derived from one specimen sequenced in a study of blood T cells in healthy people across ages. It was with a sample-barcoded 5' primer and a J-beta primer mix that a second PCR of roughly 7 to 12 cycles was run. TCRdb re-analysed the 5' RACE reads in MiXCR, keeping a single row per CDR3 protein. The sample records 450,000 to 700,000 distinct CDR3 sequences, about 25% being singletons. What was sequenced was blood. The receptors originated from a woman in her sixties or seventies in good health.

The V gene is TRBV14, the J gene TRBJ2-4, with D uncertain. V shed 1 base and J shed 15 bases, with 16 bases lying between them. Germline loops: CDR1 SGHDN, CDR2 FVKESK. CDR3 size: 13 residues. CDR3 nucleotide sequence: TGTGCCAGCAGCCAAGTACAAGGAGACCTCGGGTACTTC. As protein: CASSQVQGDLGYF. The full variable domain, with the rest looked up from reference TRBV14 and TRBJ2-4, is EAGVTQFPSHSVIEKGQTVTLRCDPISGHDNLYWYRRVMGKEIKFLLHFVKESKQDESGMPNNRFLAERTGGTYSTLKVQPAELEDSGVYFCASSQVQGDLGYFGAGTRLSVL.

The gene calls are TRBV7-2 and TRBJ2-1; D ambiguous. Deletions cut 3 bases from V and 4 bases from J, with 7 bases between. Germline values: CDR1 SGHTA, CDR2 FQGNSA. The CDR3 sequence is 13 residues long. This CDR3 is CASSFDVYNEQFF. The CDR3 nucleotides read TGTGCCAGCAGCTTTGACGTTTACAATGAGCAGTTCTTC. Variable domain in full (rest from reference TRBV7-2 and TRBJ2-1): GAGVSQSPSNKVTEKGKDVELRCDPISGHTALYWYRQSLGQGLEFLIYFQGNSAPDKSGLPSDRFSAERTGGSVSTLTIQRTQQEDSAVYLCASSFDVYNEQFFGPGTRLTVL.

The rearrangement uses TRBV6-2 or TRBV6-3 and TRBJ2-3; either TRBD1 or TRBD2 may fit D (5 bases each). The ends were cut back, 2 bases at V and 0 bases at J, with 6 bases in the middle. The CDR3 contains 14 residues. The germline V gene has CDR1 MNHEY and CDR2 SVGEGT. This CDR3 reads CASSYGDSTDTQYF. The DNA for the CDR3 is TGTGCCAGCAGTTACGGGGACAGCACAGATACGCAGTATTTT.

V usage is TRBV20-1 and J usage is TRBJ2-5; D could derive from TRBD1 or TRBD2 (5 bases each). TRBJ2-7 matches the DNA end more closely, so the J call is doubtful. CDR3 length: 12 amino acids. Germline CDR1 is DFQATT and CDR2 is SNEGSKA (reference sequence). CDR3 sequence: CSARGDNYEQYF. The CDR3, as DNA: TGCAGTGCAAGGGGAGACAACTACGAGCAGTACTTC.

The V call is TRBV6-1, the J call TRBJ1-6; TRBD1 matches 8 bases. Trimming at V came to 4 bases and at J to 10 bases, leaving 9 bases not matched to a gene. Germline-derived CDR1 and CDR2 are MNHNS and SASEGT. The CDR3 totals 15 residues. The DNA of the CDR3 is TGTGCCAGCAGTGGATGGCAGGGGGCGAGGTCACCCCTCCACTTT. Translated: CASSGWQGARSPLHF.

In its sample, this clonotype was seen a few times. The chain has TRBV5-1 and TRBJ2-5; 10 bases map to TRBD1. V gave up 8 bases and J gave up 4 bases; unmatched junction bases: 11. This CDR3 contains 15 residues. Germline values: CDR1 SGHRS, CDR2 YFSETQ. The CDR3 region has the DNA TGCGCCAGTACTAGGACAGGGGGATCCAGAGAGACCCAGTACTTC. As protein: CASTRTGGSRETQYF.

V usage is TRBV7-2 and J usage is TRBJ2-5; TRBD1 matches at 7 bases. With 5 bases clipped from V and 5 bases from J, the junction kept 11 bases outside the gene matches. CDR1 is SGHTA and CDR2 is FQGNSA in the germline V gene. The CDR3 spans 15 residues. The CDR3 loop is CASSLGRGLRETQYF. CDR3 sequence (DNA): TGTGCCAGCAGCCTGGGAAGGGGGCTCCGGGAGACCCAGTACTTC.

As for this clonotype: No conserved phenylalanine or tryptophan is present at the end of the CDR3, so a read error is the likely explanation. This chain uses TRBV6-5 with TRBJ2-7; tentatively, D is TRBD2 (5 bases). Trimming stripped 6 bases from V and 0 bases from J, with 15 bases between. CDR1 and CDR2 from the germline V gene are MNHEY and SVGAGI. The CDR3 contains 15 residues. The CDR3 is CASSPREVLSYEQYL. CDR3 DNA sequence: TGTGCCAGCAGCCCCCGGGAAGTCCTCTCCTACGAGCAGTACCTC.

This clonotype was observed a handful of times. This chain uses TRBV12-3 or TRBV12-4 with TRBJ1-1, with a weak D call TRBD1 (6 bases). This CDR3 has 14 amino acids. V was cut by 6 bases and J by 4 bases, with 15 bases left in between. CDR3 residues: CASSQRGAGTEAFF. In DNA form, the CDR3 reads TGTGCCAGCAGCCAACGGGGGGCCGGCACTGAAGCTTTCTTT.

This clonotype turned up a few times. The chain has TRBV3-1 and TRBJ2-3; 15 bases agree with TRBD2. The CDR3 contains 16 residues. CDR1 and CDR2 from the germline V gene are LGHDT and YNNKEL (reference sequence). After removal of 4 bases from V and 7 bases from J, the junction contained 6 bases not matched to a gene. The CDR3 region is CASSPGTSGGPNTQYF. CDR3 DNA sequence: TGTGCCAGCAGCCCCGGGACTAGCGGGGGGCCTAATACGCAGTATTTT.

There are a few counts of this clonotype. The rearrangement joins TRBV15 to TRBJ2-7; TRBD2 is a possible D gene (5 bases). This CDR3 spans 13 amino acids. Trimming removed 2 bases from V and 2 bases from J, with 7 bases in between. The V gene's germline CDR1 is LNHNV and CDR2 YYDKDF (reference sequence). Written as DNA, the CDR3 is TGTGCCACCAGCAGAACGGGGACCTACGAGCAGTACTTC. This translates into CATSRTGTYEQYF.

The chain links TRBV27 to TRBJ2-5; no reliable D call. The J call is in doubt because the DNA end fits TRBJ2-1 better. CDR1 is MNHEY and CDR2 is SMNVEV in the germline V gene (reference sequence). This CDR3 is 15 amino acids long. The DNA of the CDR3 is TGTGCCAGCAGTTCCTCCCAATTCCGAACCTGGGAGCAGTTCTTC. It specifies CASSSSQFRTWEQFF.